Each of the 29 T cell receptor beta chains below was sequenced from the same sample in a study of CD8+CD57+ T cells in acquired aplastic anemia. Investigators profiled TCR beta VDJ and CDR3 from genomic DNA template. TCRdb independently ran MiXCR on the reads; one entry per CDR3 protein. The table shows about 270,000 distinct CDR3 sequences, with roughly 82% occurring only once. Sequenced patients had shown CD8+CD57+ cell expansion by flow cytometry. Sequenced sample: sorted CD4+, CD8+, or CD8+CD57+ T cells (not recorded which) from PBMCs. The receptors were gathered from a human donor with aplastic anemia.

The table lists this clonotype with a few counts. This rearrangement joins TRBV10-3 to TRBJ1-1; 7 positions agree with TRBD1. V trimming: 0 bases; J trimming: 8 bases; junction bases outside the gene matches: 3. The length of the CDR3 is 13 residues. In germline, CDR1 is ENHRY, CDR2 SYGVKD. DNA of the CDR3: TGTGCCATCAGTGAGTCGGCACAGGGGGAAGCTTTCTTT. This codes for CAISESAQGEAFF.

Turning to this clonotype: The CDR3 carries no conserved terminal phenylalanine or tryptophan, so it likely arises from a read error. It is unclear where the CDR3 begins or ends on the DNA, so no DNA is shown, and the CDR3 is as TCRdb lists it. The J gene is TRBJ2-1, the V gene TRBV2; TRBD1 is the table's D call, not checked against the DNA. From its first to its last residue, the CDR3 has 16 amino acids. Germline V gene lookup returns CDR1 SNHLY and CDR2 FYNNEI. The CDR3 sequence: CASGDGGTDTQDFHPC.

The CDR3 nucleotides are TGTGCCAGCAGCTTAACAGGAGGGCACGATGAGCAGTACTTC. It encodes CASSLTGGHDEQYF. The chain links TRBV7-8 to TRBJ2-7; possible D gene TRBD2, 6 bases. This CDR3 contains 14 residues. V gave up 2 bases and J gave up 7 bases, with 15 bases separating them. From germline, CDR1 is SGHVS and CDR2 FQNEAQ. Full variable domain (rest looked up from reference TRBV7-8 and TRBJ2-7): GAGVSQSPRYKVAKRGQDVALRCDPISGHVSLFWYQQALGQGPEFLTYFQNEAQLDKSGLPSDRFFAERPEGSVSTLKIQRTQQEDSAVYLCASSLTGGHDEQYFGPGTRLTVT.

As for this clonotype: At one boundary the junction diverges from the germline segment, which might be a read error. Here the CDR3 reads CASSVVEGSVAPCF. As DNA, the CDR3 is TGTGCCAGCAGCGTAGTGGAAGGGTCCGTTGCGCCGTGCTTT. J is TRBJ2-3 and V is TRBV7-2; D gene ambiguous. The CDR3 length is 14 residues. CDR1 is SGHTA and CDR2 is FQGNSA in the germline V gene.

The V call is TRBV7-9, the J call TRBJ1-1; D is unresolved. The length of the CDR3 is 15 residues. Germline V CDR1 and CDR2: SEHNR, FQNEAQ (reference sequence). Between the trimmed V and J ends, which lost 0 bases and 11 bases, there was a span of 19 bases. This CDR3 is CASSLAGSCDANAFF. The CDR3 bases are TGTGCCAGCAGCTTAGCGGGTAGCTGCGACGCCAACGCTTTCTTT.

The genes are TRBV7-6 and TRBJ2-3; D is undetermined. V shed 5 bases and J shed 11 bases, with 17 bases lying between them. The CDR3 totals 13 residues. Germline assignment: CDR1 SGHVS and CDR2 FNYEAQ. The DNA of the CDR3 is TGTGCCAGCAGCGTAGTTAGGATCAATGAGCAGTATTTT. This encodes CASSVVRINEQYF.

In regard to this clonotype: A junction end diverges from the germline sequence, so it may reflect a read error. This rearrangement joins TRBV24-1 to TRBJ2-3; tentatively, D is TRBD1 or TRBD2 (6 bases each). This CDR3 contains 13 residues. In germline, CDR1 is KGHDR, CDR2 SFDVKD. The CDR3 region has the DNA TGTGCCAGCGGGGAAGGGGACACCGGGACGCAGTTTTTT. Its protein product is CASGEGDTGTQFF.

In the case of this clonotype: At one of its ends the junction is not consistent with the germline gene, which may arise from a read error. The chain has TRBV7-9 and TRBJ2-2, with 9 positions matching TRBD2. CDR1 and CDR2 from the germline V gene are SEHNR and FQNEAQ (reference sequence). The CDR3 runs 16 residues. The CDR3 is CASSSQRSGGTGELFF. As DNA, the CDR3 is TGTGCCAGCAGCTCTCAAAGAAGCGGGGGGACCGGTGAGCTGTTTTTT.

The chain uses TRBV7-8 and TRBJ2-1; D is perhaps TRBD1 or TRBD2 (5 bases each). In germline, CDR1 is SGHVS, CDR2 FQNEAQ. There are 15 residues in the CDR3. V was trimmed by 3 bases and J by 2 bases, leaving 11 bases between them. CDR3 bases: TGTGCCAGCAGCTTTACGGGACGAGCCTACAATGAGCAGTTCTTC. This translates into CASSFTGRAYNEQFF.

As concerns this clonotype: The junction does not match germline at one end; this may be a read error. The chain carries TRBV9 and TRBJ2-3, with D possibly being TRBD1 or TRBD2 (5 bases each). The CDR3 has 14 residues. Germline CDR1 SGDLS, CDR2 YYNGEE. The chain's CDR3 is CASSLARDDDARDF. In nucleotides, the CDR3 is TGTGCCAGCAGCTTGGCGAGGGACGACGATGCGCGGGATTTT.

The chain is built from TRBV20-1 and TRBJ2-7, with D perhaps TRBD1 (5 bases). V shed 2 bases and J shed 4 bases, with 9 bases lying between them. The CDR3 sequence is 12 residues long. Germline V gene data show CDR1 as DFQATT and CDR2 as SNEGSKA (reference sequence). CDR3 region: CSARQGEYEQYF. The CDR3 region has the DNA TGCAGTGCTAGACAGGGCGAGTACGAGCAGTACTTC.

In the case of this clonotype: A read error is likely, as this CDR3 ends without the conserved phenylalanine or tryptophan. Because the CDR3's place on the DNA is in doubt, the DNA is left out and the CDR3 is given as listed by TCRdb. This chain joins TRBV7-9 and TRBJ2-3; TRBD1, the table's D call, lacks a check against the DNA. Looked up from germline, CDR1 is SEHNR and CDR2 is FQNEAQ (reference sequence). The CDR3 contains 13 residues when both ends are counted. CDR3 residues: CASSPSDRGYGYI.

DNA for the CDR3: TGTGCCAGCAGCCATAGGCGCGCAGATACGCAGTATTTT. It specifies CASSHRRADTQYF. This chain links TRBV3-2 with TRBJ2-3. TRBV3-2 is designated a pseudogene. CDR3 length: 13 amino acids.

The V gene is TRBV6-5, the J gene TRBJ2-7, with D perhaps given as TRBD1 or TRBD2 (5 bases each). Germline lookup yields CDR1 MNHEY and CDR2 SVGAGI. Trimming left V 6 bases short and J 6 bases short, with 18 bases between. This CDR3 contains 14 residues. This CDR3 is CASSRDGLWGEQYV. The CDR3 DNA reads TGTGCCAGCAGCCGGGACGGCCTATGGGGCGAGCAGTACGTC.

The chain combines TRBV2 with TRBJ1-2; D remains ambiguous. Germline V gene lookup returns CDR1 SNHLY and CDR2 FYNNEI. The CDR3 has 16 residues. Trimming removed 6 bases at V and 9 bases at J, with 26 bases between. The CDR3 bases are TGTGCCAGCAGCTTGACGAGACTCGCGCCCGTATATCGCTACACCTTC. It encodes CASSLTRLAPVYRYTF.

A note on this clonotype: At one end, the junction sequence differs from germline, possibly due to a read error. The chain has TRBV7-2 and TRBJ2-3; D is perhaps TRBD2 (5 bases). Germline assignment: CDR1 SGHTA and CDR2 FQGNSA. This CDR3 region has 13 residues. In DNA form, the CDR3 reads TGTGCCAGCAGGTTTGAGGGCGCAGAGACGCAGTATTTT. As protein: CASRFEGAETQYF.

The chain carries TRBV7-8 and TRBJ2-2; 7 bases match TRBD1. After removal of 4 bases from V and 17 bases from J, the junction contained 19 bases not matched to a gene. The length of the CDR3 is 15 residues. The V gene's germline CDR1 is SGHVS and CDR2 FQNEAQ. As DNA, the CDR3 is TGTGCCAGCAGCTATCGTCCAGACGGGACAGCCCTTTCCTTTTTT. Amino acid sequence: CASSYRPDGTALSFF.

This chain links TRBV7-8 with TRBJ2-7, with D unclear. Germline CDR1 is SGHVS and CDR2 is FQNEAQ. The CDR3 runs 15 residues. Trimming took 5 bases from V and 4 from J, leaving 18 bases between them. The CDR3 is CASSARRETGYEQYF. Here the CDR3 DNA reads TGTGCCAGCAGCGCGAGAAGGGAAACTGGGTACGAGCAGTACTTC.

A remark on this clonotype: The junction and the germline gene differ at one end; a read error may be behind it. V gene TRBV7-8 combines with J gene TRBJ2-5; D not resolved. This CDR3 comprises 14 residues. CDR1 SGHVS and CDR2 FQNEAQ come from the germline V gene. CDR3 amino acids: CASSLAREQDTQYF. The DNA for the CDR3 is TGTGCCAGCAGCTTAGCGAGAGAGCAAGATACGCAGTATTTC.

The chain carries TRBV15 and TRBJ2-7, with 9 positions matching TRBD1. Trimming at V came to 4 bases and at J to 4 bases, leaving 5 bases not matched to a gene. The CDR3 extends over 14 amino acids. CDR1 is LNHNV and CDR2 is YYDKDF in the germline V gene (reference sequence). CDR3 bases: TGTGCCACCAGCATCTCGGGGACAGGGTACGAGCAGTACTTC. Its protein is CATSISGTGYEQYF.

As for this clonotype: In this CDR3 the conserved last residue, phenylalanine or tryptophan, is missing, so a read error is likely. It is unclear where the CDR3 begins or ends on the DNA, so no DNA is shown, and the CDR3 is as TCRdb lists it. The rearrangement joins TRBV2 to TRBJ1-1. Germline values: CDR1 SNHLY, CDR2 FYNNEI. With termini counted, the CDR3 has 15 amino acids. The CDR3 reads CASSLAGGGEQYSGL.

The sample holds a few counts of this clonotype. The V call is TRBV2, the J call TRBJ2-7; D is uncertain. The CDR3 is made up of 12 amino acids. V was trimmed by 5 bases and J by 2 bases, leaving 7 bases between them. CDR1 and CDR2 (germline): SNHLY, FYNNEI. The CDR3 coding sequence is TGTGCCAGCAGTCCTTATACCTACGAGCAGTACTTC. Protein: CASSPYTYEQYF. Drawing the rest from reference TRBV2 and TRBJ2-7, the complete variable domain is EPEVTQTPSHQVTQMGQEVILRCVPISNHLYFYWYRQILGQKVEFLVSFYNNEISEKSEIFDDQFSVERPDGSNFTLKIRSTKLEDSAMYFCASSPYTYEQYFGPGTRLTVT.

The V and J genes are TRBV11-2 and TRBJ2-7; the D gene is possibly TRBD1 (7 bases). The CDR3 has 18 residues. Looked up from germline, CDR1 is SGHAT and CDR2 is FQNNGV. V was trimmed by 7 bases and J by 1 base, leaving 26 bases between them. This CDR3 is CASNAVQGGTALSYEQYV. CDR3 DNA sequence: TGTGCCAGCAACGCCGTCCAGGGCGGGACAGCCCTTTCCTACGAGCAGTACGTC.

The V and J genes are TRBV11-1 and TRBJ1-2; perhaps TRBD1 as D (5 bases). V was cut by 4 bases and J by 8 bases, with 20 bases left in between. Germline CDR1 reads SGHAT; CDR2 reads FQDESV (reference sequence). This CDR3 has 15 amino acids. DNA for the CDR3: TGTGCCAGCAGCTCTTGGGTCCTCCGCGGGGGAGGCTACACCTTC. It yields the protein CASSSWVLRGGGYTF.

In regard to this clonotype: The junction does not match germline at one end; this may be a read error. The chain combines TRBV9 with TRBJ1-5; D gene ambiguous. The germline CDR1 and CDR2 sequences are SGDLS and YYNGEE. The CDR3 totals 13 residues. The CDR3 here is CASSHRTTQPQPF. The DNA for the CDR3 is TGCGCCAGCAGCCATAGAACGACTCAGCCCCAGCCTTTT. Full variable domain (rest looked up from reference TRBV9 and TRBJ1-5): DSGVTQTPKHLITATGQRVTLRCSPRSGDLSVYWYQQSLDQGLQFLIQYYNGEERAKGNILERFSAQQFPDLHSELNLSSLELGDSALYFCASSHRTTQPQPFGDGTRLSIL.

This sequence joins TRBV9 and TRBJ2-5; D call uncertain. The CDR3 covers 12 residues. The ends were cut back, 4 bases at V and 8 bases at J, with 12 bases in the middle. Germline assignment: CDR1 SGDLS and CDR2 YYNGEE. The CDR3 region has the DNA TGTGCCAGCAGCTTGGCCGTAGCAACCCAGTACTTC. Translating it yields CASSLAVATQYF.

A word on this clonotype: Since no conserved phenylalanine or tryptophan closes the CDR3, a read error is the likely cause. The rearrangement uses TRBV19 and TRBJ2-7; D gene unclear. Germline V gene data show CDR1 as LNHDA and CDR2 as SQIVND (reference sequence). The V end lost 4 bases, the J end lost 2 bases, and 15 bases lay between the germline ends. The CDR3 is 15 residues long. CDR3 sequence (DNA): TGTGCCAGTAGTACAACACTCGCGGCCACCTACGAGCAGTACTCC. Translating gives CASSTTLAATYEQYS.

This clonotype was seen more than once but under ten times. One end of the junction is discordant with germline, which a read error may explain. The V and J genes are TRBV7-8 and TRBJ2-5; D remains unclear. CDR1 is SGHVS and CDR2 is FQNEAQ in the germline V gene. The CDR3 loop spans 14 amino acids. The CDR3 sequence is CASSLGSSPETQYF. Written as DNA, the CDR3 is TGTGCCAGCAGCTTGGGGTCCAGCCCCGAGACCCAGTATTTC.

A word on this clonotype: One end of the junction does not line up with germline, which may come from a read error. The chain employs TRBV2 and TRBJ2-5; D ambiguous. The CDR3 spans 14 residues. Germline V gene sequence: CDR1 SNHLY, CDR2 FYNNEI. The CDR3 reads CASSEWNRNQPQHF. CDR3 nucleotide sequence: TGTGCCAGCAGTGAGTGGAATAGGAATCAGCCCCAGCACTTT.